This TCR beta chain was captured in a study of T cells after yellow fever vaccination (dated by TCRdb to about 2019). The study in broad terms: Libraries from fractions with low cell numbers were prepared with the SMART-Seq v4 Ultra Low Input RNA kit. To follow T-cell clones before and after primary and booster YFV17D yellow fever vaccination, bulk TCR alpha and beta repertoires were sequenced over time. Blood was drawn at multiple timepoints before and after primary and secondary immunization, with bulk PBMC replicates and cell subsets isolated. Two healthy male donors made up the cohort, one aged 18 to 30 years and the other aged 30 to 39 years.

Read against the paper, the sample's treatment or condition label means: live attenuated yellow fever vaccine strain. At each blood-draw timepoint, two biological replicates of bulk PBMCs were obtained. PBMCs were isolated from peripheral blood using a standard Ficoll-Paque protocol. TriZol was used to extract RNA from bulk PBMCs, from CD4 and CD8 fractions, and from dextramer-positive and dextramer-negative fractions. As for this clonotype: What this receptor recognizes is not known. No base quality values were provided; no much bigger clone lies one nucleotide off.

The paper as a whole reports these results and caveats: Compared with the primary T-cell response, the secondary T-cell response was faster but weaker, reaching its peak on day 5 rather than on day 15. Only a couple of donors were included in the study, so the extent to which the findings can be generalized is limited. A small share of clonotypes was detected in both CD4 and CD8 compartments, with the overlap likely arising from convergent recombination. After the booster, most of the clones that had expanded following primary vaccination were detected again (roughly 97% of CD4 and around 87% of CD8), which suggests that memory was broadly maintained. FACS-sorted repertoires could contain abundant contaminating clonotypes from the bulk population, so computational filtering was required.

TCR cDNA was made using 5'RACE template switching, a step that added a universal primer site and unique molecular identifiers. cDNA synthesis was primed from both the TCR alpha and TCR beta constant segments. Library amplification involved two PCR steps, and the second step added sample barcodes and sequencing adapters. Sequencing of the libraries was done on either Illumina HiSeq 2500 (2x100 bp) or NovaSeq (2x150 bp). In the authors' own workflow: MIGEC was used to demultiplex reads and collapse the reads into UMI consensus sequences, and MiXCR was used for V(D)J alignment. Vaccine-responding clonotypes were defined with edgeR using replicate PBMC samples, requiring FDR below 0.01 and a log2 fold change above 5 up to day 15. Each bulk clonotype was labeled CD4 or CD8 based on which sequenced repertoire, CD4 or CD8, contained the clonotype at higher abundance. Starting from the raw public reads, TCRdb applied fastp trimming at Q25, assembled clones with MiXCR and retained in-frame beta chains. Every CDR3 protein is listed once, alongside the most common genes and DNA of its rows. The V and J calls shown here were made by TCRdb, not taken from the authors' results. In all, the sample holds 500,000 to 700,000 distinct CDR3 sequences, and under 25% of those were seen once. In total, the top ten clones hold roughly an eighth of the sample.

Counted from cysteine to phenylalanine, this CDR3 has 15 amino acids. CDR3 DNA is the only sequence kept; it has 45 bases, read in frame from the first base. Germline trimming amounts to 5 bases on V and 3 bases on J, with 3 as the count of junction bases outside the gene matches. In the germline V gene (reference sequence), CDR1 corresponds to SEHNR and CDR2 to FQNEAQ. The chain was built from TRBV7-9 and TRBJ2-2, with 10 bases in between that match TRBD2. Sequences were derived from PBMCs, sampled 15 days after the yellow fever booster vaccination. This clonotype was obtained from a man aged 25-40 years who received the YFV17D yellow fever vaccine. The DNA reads TGTGCCAGCAGCCGGACTAGCGGAGACACCGGGGAGCTGTTTTTT. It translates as CASSRTSGDTGELFF.